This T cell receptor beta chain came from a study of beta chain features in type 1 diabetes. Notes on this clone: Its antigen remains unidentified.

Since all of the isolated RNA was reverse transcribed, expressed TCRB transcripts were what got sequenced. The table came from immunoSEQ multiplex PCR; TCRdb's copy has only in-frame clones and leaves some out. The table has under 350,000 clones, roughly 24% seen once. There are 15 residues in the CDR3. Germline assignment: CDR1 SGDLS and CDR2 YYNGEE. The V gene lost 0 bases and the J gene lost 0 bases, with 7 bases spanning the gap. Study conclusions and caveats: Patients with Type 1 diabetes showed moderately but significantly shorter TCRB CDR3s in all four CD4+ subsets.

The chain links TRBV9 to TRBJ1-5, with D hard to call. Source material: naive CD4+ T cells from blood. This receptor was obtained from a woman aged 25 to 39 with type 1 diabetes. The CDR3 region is CASSVGGDSNQPQHF. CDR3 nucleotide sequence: TGTGCCAGCAGCGTAGGCGGCGATAGCAATCAGCCCCAGCATTTT.